This record looks at one T cell receptor (beta chain) sequence and its context. No antigen is known for it. PCR amplification relied on 60 Vbeta primers (plus 13 Jbeta primers). Some clones are missing from TCRdb's copy, which holds only in-frame ones; the method was immunoSEQ multiplex PCR. Here the sample spans roughly 200,000 clones, 70% to 80% being singletons. The data derive from a study of cytomegalovirus exposure and HLA in healthy donors. Overall study findings and caveats: An analysis done earlier found most TCR beta V segments productive about 87% or about 30% of the time. Immune exposure information comprised only CMV serostatus. Fewer N-insertions (relative to the approximately 700-donor mean) were reportedly seen in an Asian-associated ancestry cluster in a later analysis. Altogether, 160 or so TCR beta chains were recorded as cytomegalovirus-associated.

Germline assignment: CDR1 SGHDT and CDR2 YYEEEE. The V gene lost 0 bases and the J gene lost 3 bases, with 2 bases spanning the gap. The CDR3 runs to 12 residues. Sequenced input: PBMCs. This sequence joins TRBV5-6 and TRBJ2-3; unclear D gene. The sequence derives from a woman aged 25-40 years in good health and CMV-seropositive. The CDR3, as DNA: TGTGCCAGCAGCTTGGCGACAGATACGCAGTATTTT. Translating gives CASSLATDTQYF.